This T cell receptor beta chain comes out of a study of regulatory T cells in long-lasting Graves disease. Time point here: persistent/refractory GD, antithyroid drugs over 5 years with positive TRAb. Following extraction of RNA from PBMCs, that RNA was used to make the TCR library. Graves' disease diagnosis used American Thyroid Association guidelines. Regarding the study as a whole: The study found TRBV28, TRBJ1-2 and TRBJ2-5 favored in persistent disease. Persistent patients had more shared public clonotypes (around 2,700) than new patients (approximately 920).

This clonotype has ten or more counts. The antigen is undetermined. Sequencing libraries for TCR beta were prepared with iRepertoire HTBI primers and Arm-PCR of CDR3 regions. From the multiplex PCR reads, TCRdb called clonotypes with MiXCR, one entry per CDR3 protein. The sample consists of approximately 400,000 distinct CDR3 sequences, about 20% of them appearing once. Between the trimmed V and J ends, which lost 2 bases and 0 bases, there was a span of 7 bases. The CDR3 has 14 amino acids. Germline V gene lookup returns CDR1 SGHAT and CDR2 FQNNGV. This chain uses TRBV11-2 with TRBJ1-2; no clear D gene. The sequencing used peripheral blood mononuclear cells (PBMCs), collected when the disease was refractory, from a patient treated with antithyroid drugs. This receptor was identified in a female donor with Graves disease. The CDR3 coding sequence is TGTGCCAGCAGCTTACTGTCAACTAACTATGGCTACACCTTC. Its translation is CASSLLSTNYGYTF.